This T cell receptor beta chain was captured in a study of radiotherapy plus CTLA-4 blockade in lung cancer. Study overall: Objective responses arose in about 18% of patients, and 25% to 40% experienced disease control. Study results and caveats: Blood saw expansion of tumor-derived TCR clones after radiotherapy plus ipilimumab.

Receiving focal radiation plus CTLA-4 blockade with ipilimumab were patients who had chemo-refractory metastatic non-small-cell lung cancer. Note on this clone: Its specificity is unknown.

CDR3 length equals 16 residues. With V trimmed by 1 base and J by 1 base, 3 bases remained unmatched. In germline, CDR1 is SGHVS, CDR2 FQNEAQ. Sequencing used immunoSEQ multiplex PCR; TCRdb keeps in-frame clones, though not all of them. The data show approximately 52,000 clones, 65% to 85% seen once. This rearrangement joins TRBV7-8 to TRBJ2-2; 7 bases fit TRBD1. This specimen was peripheral blood, taken from a patient treated with radiotherapy plus ipilimumab. The origin of this receptor is a human donor with non-small cell lung cancer whose response to radiotherapy plus ipilimumab could not be evaluated. This CDR3 reads CASSLEQGWNTGELFF. CDR3 coding DNA: TGTGCCAGCAGCTTAGAACAGGGGTGGAACACCGGGGAGCTGTTTTTT. Drawing the rest from reference TRBV7-8 and TRBJ2-2, the complete variable domain is GAGVSQSPRYKVAKRGQDVALRCDPISGHVSLFWYQQALGQGPEFLTYFQNEAQLDKSGLPSDRFFAERPEGSVSTLKIQRTQQEDSAVYLCASSLEQGWNTGELFFGEGSRLTVL.